This T cell receptor (beta chain) was observed in a study of blood T cell repertoires in COVID-19. Study-level background: The analysed material was cDNA or gDNA that came from T cells, B-cell-depleted T cells, or PBMCs.

Per the study methods: Reference gene primer amplification yielded estimated nucleated cell counts. Measured with immunoSEQ multiplex PCR; TCRdb has only the in-frame clones, and not every one. V and J calls and clone size are as listed in that table; D and trimming were resolved from the DNA. The data hold 150,000 to 200,000 clones, with roughly 78% observed a single time. The CDR3 totals 15 residues. Between the trimmed V and J ends, which lost 0 bases and 5 bases, there was a span of 13 bases. In germline, CDR1 is MNHEY, CDR2 SVGAGI. The clonotype originates from a woman older than 75 with active or convalescent COVID-19. This chain connects TRBV6-5 to TRBJ1-1; TRBD1 is a possible D gene (5 bases). The specimen sequenced was peripheral blood. The DNA of the CDR3 is TGTGCCAGCAGTTACTCTTTGGGGCGCCGGACTGAAGCTTTCTTT. Amino acids: CASSYSLGRRTEAFF.